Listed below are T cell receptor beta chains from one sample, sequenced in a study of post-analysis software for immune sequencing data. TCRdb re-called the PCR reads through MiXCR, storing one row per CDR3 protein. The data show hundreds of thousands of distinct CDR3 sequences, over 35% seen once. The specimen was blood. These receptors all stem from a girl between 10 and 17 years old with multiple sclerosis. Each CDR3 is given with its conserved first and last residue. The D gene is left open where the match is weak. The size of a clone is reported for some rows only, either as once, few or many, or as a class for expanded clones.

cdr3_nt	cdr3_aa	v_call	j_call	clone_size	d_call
TGTGCCAGCAGCCAGAGCAGGGGGAGACAGCCCCAGCATTTT	CASSQSRGRQPQHF	TRBV7-2	TRBJ1-5	-	TRBD1
TGTGCCATCAGCGGGACAGGGGTAGGTCAGCCCCAGCATTTT	CAISGTGVGQPQHF	TRBV10-3	TRBJ1-5	-	TRBD1
TGCAGCGTTTCTCCGGAGGGGACTAACTATGGCTACACCTTC	CSVSPEGTNYGYTF	TRBV29-1	TRBJ1-2	many	-
TGTGCCAGCAGCGTGCAAGGACAGGGCGGTACGGGTGAGCAGTTCTTC	CASSVQGQGGTGEQFF	TRBV6-1	TRBJ2-1	-	TRBD1
TGCGCCAGCAGCTCTGGACTAGCGCCGTCCTACGAGCAGTACTTC	CASSSGLAPSYEQYF	TRBV4-3	TRBJ2-7	-	TRBD2
TGTGCCAGCAGTTTGCGGAAGGGGGGACAGGGGCTTTCCTACGAGCAGTACTTC	CASSLRKGGQGLSYEQYF	TRBV12-3/TRBV12-4	TRBJ2-7	-	TRBD1
TGCAGTGCTAGAGTAGCGGGAGGGCCGTATCTCCACGAGCAGTACTTC	CSARVAGGPYLHEQYF	TRBV20-1	TRBJ2-7	few	TRBD2
TGTGCCAGCAGCTCGTACCGATTAGCCGGGAGGGCCGGAGAGCAGTACTTC	CASSSYRLAGRAGEQYF	TRBV7-8	TRBJ2-7	few	TRBD2
TGCAGTGCTAAGAAATCCGTCCCACAGGGAAATAACTATGGCTACACCTTC	CSAKKSVPQGNNYGYTF	TRBV20-1	TRBJ1-2	-	-
TGTGCCAGCAGTACAACAGGGGGCGCGAACACTGAAGCTTTCTTT	CASSTTGGANTEAFF	TRBV6-5	TRBJ1-1	-	TRBD1
TGCAGTGCTAGAGATCAGGATAACACAGGTGATGGCTACACCTTC	CSARDQDNTGDGYTF	TRBV20-1	TRBJ1-2	many	-
TGCGCCAGCAGCTTGGGGCTAGCGGGACTCACAGATACGCAGTATTTT	CASSLGLAGLTDTQYF	TRBV5-1	TRBJ2-3	-	TRBD2
TGTGCCAGCAGCCCACATCCGCAAGAAGGTCGAAATGAGCAGTTCTTC	CASSPHPQEGRNEQFF	TRBV7-2	TRBJ2-1	-	-
TGCAGTGCTAGAGATTTGATCGGGAGCACAGATACGCAGTATTTT	CSARDLIGSTDTQYF	TRBV20-1	TRBJ2-3	-	-
TGCGCCAGCAGCCAGCCCTTAACAGGGTTTGGCGGCTACACCTTC	CASSQPLTGFGGYTF	TRBV4-1	TRBJ1-2	-	-
TGTGCCAGCAGCTTGGGTCTGGAGCGGGAAGCGCAGTTCTTC	CASSLGLEREAQFF	TRBV5-6	TRBJ2-1	-	TRBD2
TGTGCCAGCAGTGAGGACAGGGGAGGCAATCAGCCCCAGCATTTT	CASSEDRGGNQPQHF	TRBV25-1	TRBJ1-5	-	TRBD1
TGTGCCAGCAGCGTCTGGGCTAGCGGGATAGACAATGAGCAGTTCTTC	CASSVWASGIDNEQFF	TRBV9	TRBJ2-1	-	TRBD2
TGTGCCAGCAGTCGAGCAACTAGCGGGGACTCGACGCAGTTCTTC	CASSRATSGDSTQFF	TRBV2	TRBJ2-1	-	TRBD2
TGCAGCGTTCGCCCGGGACTAGCGGGAGTACTAGATACGCAGTATTTT	CSVRPGLAGVLDTQYF	TRBV29-1	TRBJ2-3	-	TRBD2
TGTGCCAGCAGCCCGACGGGACTAACCAAAAACATTCAGTACTTC	CASSPTGLTKNIQYF	TRBV7-2	TRBJ2-4	-	TRBD2
TGCAGTGCTCAACGACTAGCGCCCCGCACAGATACGCAGTATTTT	CSAQRLAPRTDTQYF	TRBV20-1	TRBJ2-3	-	TRBD2
TGTGCCAGCAGTGCTAGCGGGAGTATGAGAGAGCAGTTCTTC	CASSASGSMREQFF	TRBV7-2	TRBJ2-1	-	TRBD2
TGTGCCAGCAGCTTTATCCCGGGGCCAGGGTCTGTGCAGTACTTC	CASSFIPGPGSVQYF	TRBV7-3	TRBJ2-7	few	-
TGCAGCGTTGACTCGTCGGACGGCGAGACCCAGTACTTC	CSVDSSDGETQYF	TRBV29-1	TRBJ2-5	few	-
TGCAGCGTTGGGAAAGGGGGAGTGAACACTGAAGCTTTCTTT	CSVGKGGVNTEAFF	TRBV29-1	TRBJ1-1	few	-
TGTGCCACCAGCAGTCGACTAGCGGGAGAACCAGATACGCAGTATTTT	CATSSRLAGEPDTQYF	TRBV15	TRBJ2-3	few	TRBD2
TGTGCCAGCAGTCCGGACTTAGGGCCCTACAATGAGCAGTTCTTC	CASSPDLGPYNEQFF	TRBV12-3/TRBV12-4	TRBJ2-1	-	-
TGTGCCAGCAGCCCGAGGGGTCCCAAGAGGAACACTGAAGCTTTCTTT	CASSPRGPKRNTEAFF	TRBV7-2	TRBJ1-1	-	-
TGCAGTGCTGGGGGGAGTAGGGAGACCCAGTACTTC	CSAGGSRETQYF	TRBV20-1	TRBJ2-5	few	-
TGTGCCAGCAGAAGACCAAGCGGCACAGATACGCAGTATTTT	CASRRPSGTDTQYF	TRBV7-2	TRBJ2-3	-	-
TGTGCCAGCAGCTCAGACAGGTCTGGGGCCAACGTCCTGACTTTC	CASSSDRSGANVLTF	TRBV7-3	TRBJ2-6	-	-
TGTGCCAGCAGCTTAATGGCAGGCAACTCGTACGAGCAGTACTTC	CASSLMAGNSYEQYF	TRBV7-3	TRBJ2-7	-	-
TGTGCCAGCAGTTACAGCTCAGGAGGCGGGAGGGCCGAGCAGTTCTTC	CASSYSSGGGRAEQFF	TRBV6-5	TRBJ2-1	-	TRBD2
TGCAGCGTTGTTAAATCCCTAGCGGGATCACACGAGCAGTACTTC	CSVVKSLAGSHEQYF	TRBV29-1	TRBJ2-7	few	TRBD2
TGCAGTGCTAGAGTGGCGACGGCTAGCACAGATACGCAGTATTTT	CSARVATASTDTQYF	TRBV20-1	TRBJ2-3	few	-